This TCR beta chain was sequenced during a study of OX40 agonist ivuxolimab in advanced cancers. Study context: Hepatocellular carcinoma, melanoma, renal cell or head and neck cancer affected the dose-escalation patients. Among those treated, three patients had partial responses, one with hepatocellular carcinoma and two with cutaneous melanoma.

This table comes from immunoSEQ multiplex PCR, and its TCRdb copy is limited to in-frame clones, with some not included. The sample holds about 73,000 clones, more than 70% seen once. Anyone with autoimmune disease history or systemic immunosuppression was excluded. V was clipped by 5 bases and J by 4 bases, with 5 bases between them. This CDR3 has 11 amino acids. Per the germline V gene, CDR1 is MNHNY and CDR2 is SVGAGI (reference sequence). The chain has TRBV6-6 and TRBJ1-1; D is uncertain. The sequencing here drew on CD4+ or CD8+ T cells sorted from blood, taken in a trial of the OX40 agonist ivuxolimab. The clonotype originates from an adult with an advanced solid tumor such as melanoma, head and neck, liver or kidney cancer. The CDR3 DNA reads as TGTGCCAGCAGTCGAGGCACTGAAGCTTTCTTT. This sequence encodes CASSRGTEAFF.